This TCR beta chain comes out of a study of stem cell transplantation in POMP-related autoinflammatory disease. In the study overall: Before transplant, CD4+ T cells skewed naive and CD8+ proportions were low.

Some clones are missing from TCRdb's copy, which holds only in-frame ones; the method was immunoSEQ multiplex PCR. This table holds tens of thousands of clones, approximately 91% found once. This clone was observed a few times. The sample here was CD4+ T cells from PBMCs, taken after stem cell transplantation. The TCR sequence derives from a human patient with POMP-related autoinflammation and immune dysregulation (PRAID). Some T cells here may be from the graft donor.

The CDR3 bases are TGCGCCAGCAGGAGTGAACTAGCGGGAGTGGGGGTAGATACGCAGTATTTT. The encoded protein is CASRSELAGVGVDTQYF. The chain has TRBV5-1 and TRBJ2-3; 11 bases line up with TRBD2. The CDR3 has 17 residues. Looked up from germline, CDR1 is SGHRS and CDR2 is YFSETQ. The V gene end was trimmed by 5 bases and the J gene end by 5 bases; junction bases not matched to a gene: 13.